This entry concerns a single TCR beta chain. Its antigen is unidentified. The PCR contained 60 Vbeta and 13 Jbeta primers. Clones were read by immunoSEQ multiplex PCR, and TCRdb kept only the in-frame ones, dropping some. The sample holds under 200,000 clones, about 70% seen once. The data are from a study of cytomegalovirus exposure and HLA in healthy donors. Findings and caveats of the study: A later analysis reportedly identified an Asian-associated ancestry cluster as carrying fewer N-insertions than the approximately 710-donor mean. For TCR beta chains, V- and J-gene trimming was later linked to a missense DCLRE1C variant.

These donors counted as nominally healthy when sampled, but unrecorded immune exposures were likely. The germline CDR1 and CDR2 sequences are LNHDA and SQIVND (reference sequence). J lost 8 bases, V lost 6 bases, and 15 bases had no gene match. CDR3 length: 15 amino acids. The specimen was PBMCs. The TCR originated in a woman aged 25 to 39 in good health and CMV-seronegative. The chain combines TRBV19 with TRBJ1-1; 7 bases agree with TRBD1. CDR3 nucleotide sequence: TGTGCCAGTAGCTATACCTCGGGACAGAGCCCAGAAGCTTTCTTT. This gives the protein CASSYTSGQSPEAFF.